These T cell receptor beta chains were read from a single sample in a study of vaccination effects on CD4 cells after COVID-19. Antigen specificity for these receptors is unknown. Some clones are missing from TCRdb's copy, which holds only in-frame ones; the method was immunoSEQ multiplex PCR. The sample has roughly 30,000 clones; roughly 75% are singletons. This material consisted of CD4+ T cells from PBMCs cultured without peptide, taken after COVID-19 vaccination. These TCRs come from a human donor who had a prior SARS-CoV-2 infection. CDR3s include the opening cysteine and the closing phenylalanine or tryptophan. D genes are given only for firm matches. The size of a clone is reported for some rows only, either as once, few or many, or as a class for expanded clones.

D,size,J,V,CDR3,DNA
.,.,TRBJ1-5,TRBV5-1,CASSLGDHSNQPQHF,TGCGCCAGCAGCTTGGGGGATCATAGCAATCAGCCCCAGCATTTT
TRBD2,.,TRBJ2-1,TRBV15,CATSRGRGHNEQFF,TGTGCCACCAGCAGGGGGAGGGGCCACAATGAGCAGTTCTTC
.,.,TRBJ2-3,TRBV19,CASSISGIPNTQYF,TGTGCCAGTAGTATCTCAGGGATCCCGAATACGCAGTATTTT
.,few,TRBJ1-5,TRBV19,CASSMDFIQPQHF,TGTGCCAGTAGTATGGATTTCATCCAGCCCCAGCATTTT
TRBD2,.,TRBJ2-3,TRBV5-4,CASSLSAGVITDTQYF,TGTGCCAGCAGCTTGTCGGCGGGAGTGATCACAGATACGCAGTATTTT
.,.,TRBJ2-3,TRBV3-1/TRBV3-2,CASSQPGFGRDTQYF,TGTGCCAGCAGCCAGCCGGGGTTTGGCCGAGATACGCAGTATTTT
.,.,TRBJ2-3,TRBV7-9,CASSLKDTQYF,TGTGCCAGCAGCTTAAAAGATACGCAGTATTTT
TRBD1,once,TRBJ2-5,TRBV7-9,CASSLVFGDRGQETQYF,TGTGCCAGCAGCTTAGTTTTCGGAGACAGGGGCCAAGAGACCCAGTACTTC
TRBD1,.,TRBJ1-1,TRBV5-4,CASSPGQPNTEAFF,TGTGCCAGCAGCCCGGGACAGCCGAACACTGAAGCTTTCTTT
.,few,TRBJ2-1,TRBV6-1,CASSDVGLSSYNEQFF,TGTGCCAGCAGTGACGTGGGGTTGAGCTCCTACAATGAGCAGTTCTTC
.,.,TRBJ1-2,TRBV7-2,CASSLGGYGYTF,TGTGCCAGCAGCTTAGGGGGTTATGGCTACACCTTC
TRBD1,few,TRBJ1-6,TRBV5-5,CASRIRDRGYLLHF,TGTGCCAGCAGGATCCGGGACAGGGGCTATCTCCTCCACTTT
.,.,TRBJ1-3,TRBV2,CASSEYRGPGNTIYF,TGTGCCAGCAGTGAATATAGGGGACCAGGAAACACCATATATTTT
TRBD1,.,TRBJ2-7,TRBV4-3,CASSRRTGAYEQYF,TGCGCCAGCAGCCGTCGAACAGGGGCCTACGAGCAGTACTTC
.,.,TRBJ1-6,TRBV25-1,CASSEVGNSPLHF,TGTGCCAGCAGTGAAGTTGGAAATTCACCCCTCCACTTT
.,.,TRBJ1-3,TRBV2,CASRAAGNTIYF,TGTGCCAGCAGGGCCGCTGGAAACACCATATATTTT
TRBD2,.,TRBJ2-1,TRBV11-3,CASSPGLAGSLVGKFF,TGTGCCAGCAGCCCAGGACTAGCGGGATCGTTGGTGGGGAAGTTCTTC
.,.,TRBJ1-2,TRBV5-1,CASSPDTYGYTF,TGCGCCAGCAGCCCTGACACCTATGGCTACACCTTC
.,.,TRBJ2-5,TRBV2,CASSEAIRGWETQYF,TGTGCCAGCAGTGAAGCAATTCGGGGATGGGAGACCCAGTACTTC
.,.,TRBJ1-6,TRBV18,CASSTGYRANSPLHF,TGTGCCAGCTCAACTGGGTACAGGGCTAATTCACCCCTCCACTTT
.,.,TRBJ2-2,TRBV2,CASSDPKRGTGELFF,TGTGCCAGCAGTGACCCGAAAAGAGGGACCGGGGAGCTGTTTTTT
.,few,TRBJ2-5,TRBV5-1,CASGSTNYGETQYF,TGCGCCAGCGGATCGACTAACTATGGGGAGACCCAGTACTTC
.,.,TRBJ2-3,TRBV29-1,CSVETGAADTQYF,TGCAGCGTTGAAACGGGAGCGGCAGATACGCAGTATTTT
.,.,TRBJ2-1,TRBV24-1,CATSDGRNEQFF,TGTGCCACCAGTGATGGCCGCAATGAGCAGTTCTTC
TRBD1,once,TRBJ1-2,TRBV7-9,CASSLEQTGAYGYTF,TGTGCCAGCAGCTTAGAGCAGACAGGGGCCTATGGCTACACCTTC
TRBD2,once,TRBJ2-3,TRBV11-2,CASSPRWASGSDTQYF,TGTGCCAGCAGCCCGAGGTGGGCTAGCGGATCAGATACGCAGTATTTT
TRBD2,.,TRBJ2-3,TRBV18,CASSPLIRTSGSTDTQYF,TGTGCCAGCTCACCATTGATCAGGACTAGCGGAAGCACAGATACGCAGTATTTT
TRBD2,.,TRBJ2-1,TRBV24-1,CATSEGGLAGGNEQFF,TGTGCCACCAGTGAGGGGGGACTAGCGGGAGGGAATGAGCAGTTCTTC
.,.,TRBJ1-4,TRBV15,CATSVRTLNEKLFF,TGTGCCACCAGCGTAAGGACCCTTAATGAAAAACTGTTTTTT
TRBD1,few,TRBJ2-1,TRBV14,CASSQLQGAVYNEQFF,TGTGCCAGCAGCCAACTGCAGGGGGCGGTCTACAATGAGCAGTTCTTC
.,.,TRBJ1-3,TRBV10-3,CAISDGQGGTIYF,TGTGCCATCAGTGACGGCCAGGGCGGCACCATATATTTT
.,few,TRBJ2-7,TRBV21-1,CASSDRDRGHEQYF,TGTGCCAGCAGCGACCGGGACAGGGGTCACGAGCAGTACTTC
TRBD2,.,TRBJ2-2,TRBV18,CASFRGLAGVSGELFF,TGTGCCAGCTTCCGGGGACTAGCGGGAGTTTCCGGGGAGCTGTTTTTT
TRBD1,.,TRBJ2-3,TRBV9,CASSFGQGWSDTQYF,TGTGCCAGCAGTTTCGGACAGGGGTGGTCAGATACGCAGTATTTT
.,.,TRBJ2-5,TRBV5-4,CASSLGGGKETQYF,TGTGCCAGCAGCTTGGGCGGAGGGAAAGAGACCCAGTACTTC
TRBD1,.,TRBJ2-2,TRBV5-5,CASSTTTGARVAGELFF,TGTGCCAGCAGCACAACGACAGGGGCGAGGGTAGCCGGGGAGCTGTTTTTT
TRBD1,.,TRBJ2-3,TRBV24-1,CATSGPTGGSTDTQYF,TGTGCCACCAGTGGTCCGACAGGGGGTAGCACAGATACGCAGTATTTT
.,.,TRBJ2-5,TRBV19,CASSPPGLRGETQYF,TGTGCCAGTAGTCCGCCGGGCTTGAGGGGCGAGACCCAGTACTTC
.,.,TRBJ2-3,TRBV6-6,CASSWLESRDTQYF,TGTGCCAGCAGTTGGCTTGAGAGTAGAGATACGCAGTATTTT
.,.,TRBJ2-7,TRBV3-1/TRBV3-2,CASSQFYEQYF,TGTGCCAGCAGCCAGTTTTACGAGCAGTACTTC
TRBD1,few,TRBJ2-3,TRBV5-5,CASSLARTGEPPYF,TGTGCCAGCAGCTTGGCCCGGACAGGGGAGCCTCCGTATTTT
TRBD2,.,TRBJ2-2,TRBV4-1,CASSQRLLASTGELFF,TGCGCCAGCAGCCAAAGGTTACTAGCGAGTACCGGGGAGCTGTTTTTT
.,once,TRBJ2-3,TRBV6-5,CASRMSGYTDTQYF,TGTGCCAGCAGGATGAGCGGATACACAGATACGCAGTATTTT
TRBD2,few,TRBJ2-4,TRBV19,CASSTGLAGLIQYF,TGTGCCAGTAGTACCGGACTAGCGGGGCTCATTCAGTACTTC
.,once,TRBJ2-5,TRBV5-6,CASSLVGRQETQYF,TGTGCCAGCAGCTTGGTTGGACGGCAGGAGACCCAGTACTTC
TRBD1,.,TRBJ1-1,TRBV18,CASSPLTGVSNTEAFF,TGTGCCAGCTCACCATTAACAGGGGTATCGAACACTGAAGCTTTCTTT
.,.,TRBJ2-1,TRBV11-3,CASSAGNEQFF,TGTGCCAGCAGCGCAGGAAATGAGCAGTTCTTC
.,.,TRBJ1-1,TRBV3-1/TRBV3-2,CASSNRGGWGTEAFF,TGTGCCAGCAGCAACCGAGGAGGTTGGGGCACTGAAGCTTTCTTT
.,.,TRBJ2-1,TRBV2,CASSDPYGEQFF,TGTGCCAGCAGTGATCCCTACGGTGAGCAGTTCTTC
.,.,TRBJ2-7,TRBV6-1,CASSEITRERAGEQYF,TGTGCCAGCAGTGAAATTACCCGGGAAAGGGCTGGAGAGCAGTACTTC